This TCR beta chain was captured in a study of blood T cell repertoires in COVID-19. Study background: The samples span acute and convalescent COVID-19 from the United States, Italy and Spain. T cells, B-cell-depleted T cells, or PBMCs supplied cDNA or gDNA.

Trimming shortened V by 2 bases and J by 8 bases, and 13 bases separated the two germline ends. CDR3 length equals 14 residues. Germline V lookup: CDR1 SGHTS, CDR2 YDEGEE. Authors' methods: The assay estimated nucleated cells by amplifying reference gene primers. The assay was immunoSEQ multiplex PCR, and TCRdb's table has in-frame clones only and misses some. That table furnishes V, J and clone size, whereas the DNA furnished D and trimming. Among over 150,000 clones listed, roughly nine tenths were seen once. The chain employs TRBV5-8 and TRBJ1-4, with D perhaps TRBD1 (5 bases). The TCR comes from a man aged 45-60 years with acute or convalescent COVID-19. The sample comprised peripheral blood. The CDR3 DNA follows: TGTGCCAGCAGCTTTCACAGGATTGGAGAAAAACTGTTTTTT. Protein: CASSFHRIGEKLFF.